This T cell receptor (beta chain) was sequenced in a study of T cell clonotyping in hematopoietic cell transplantation. Time point here: recipient sample about 28 days before transplant, after cytoreduction. Here immunoSEQ multiplex PCR was the method, and the copy in TCRdb shows in-frame clones only, minus some. The sample yields more than 40,000 clones, 85% seen once. Sequences were derived from peripheral blood mononuclear cells, sampled before stem cell transplant. The receptor's source is a man aged 60-69 years with acute myeloid leukemia. Some clones in this sample may be carry-over from other donors' samples.

CDR3 DNA: TGTGCCAGCAGCTTGTACCCGGGACTAGAGTACGAGCAGTACTTC. Its translation: CASSLYPGLEYEQYF. This rearrangement joins TRBV7-2 to TRBJ2-7, with 8 nucleotides matching TRBD2. The CDR3 runs to 15 residues. Germline CDR1 and CDR2: SGHTA and FQGNSA. Unmatched junction bases numbered 8, after V lost 3 bases and J lost 4 bases.